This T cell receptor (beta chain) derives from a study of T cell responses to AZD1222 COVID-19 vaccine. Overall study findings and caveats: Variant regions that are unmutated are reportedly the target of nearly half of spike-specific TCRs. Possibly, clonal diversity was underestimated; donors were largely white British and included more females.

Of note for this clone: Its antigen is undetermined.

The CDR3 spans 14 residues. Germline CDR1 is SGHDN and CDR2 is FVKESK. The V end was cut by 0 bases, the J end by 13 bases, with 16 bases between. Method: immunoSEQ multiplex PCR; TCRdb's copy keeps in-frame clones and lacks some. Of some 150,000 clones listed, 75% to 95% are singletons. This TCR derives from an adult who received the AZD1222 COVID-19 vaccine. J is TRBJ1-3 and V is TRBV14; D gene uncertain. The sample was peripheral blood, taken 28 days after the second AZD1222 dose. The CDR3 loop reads CASSQEMAARRIYF. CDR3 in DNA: TGTGCCAGCAGCCAAGAAATGGCGGCCCGGCGGATATATTTT.